The 23 T cell receptor beta chains presented below share a single source sample, sequenced in a study of T cell changes during pregnancy in multiple sclerosis. Method: immunoSEQ multiplex PCR; TCRdb's copy keeps in-frame clones and lacks some. The data hold fewer than 45,000 clones, with around 90% observed a single time. Sequencing was performed on CD8+ T cells from peripheral blood mononuclear cells, taken after pregnancy. The receptor set was obtained from a female donor in good health, enrolled as a control in a pregnancy study.

The rearrangement links TRBV9 to TRBJ2-7; 8 bases are shared with TRBD2. Per germline, CDR1 SGDLS and CDR2 YYNGEE. The CDR3 spans 13 residues. The junction had 4 bases not matched to a gene; V was cut back by 3 bases and J by 5 bases. The CDR3 here is CASSAGGGDEQYF. The CDR3 DNA sequence: TGTGCCAGCAGCGCGGGGGGGGGCGACGAGCAGTACTTC.

The chain links TRBV15 to TRBJ2-5; 9 positions agree with TRBD1. Germline CDR1 is LNHNV and CDR2 is YYDKDF (reference sequence). J was trimmed by 2 bases and V by 7 bases; bases with no gene match: 5. This CDR3 has 14 amino acids. The CDR3, as DNA: TGTGCCACCACAGCAGGGACAGGGCAAGAGACCCAGTACTTC. Translating it yields CATTAGTGQETQYF.

The chain couples TRBV7-9 to TRBJ1-5, with D unresolved. Germline V gives CDR1 SEHNR, CDR2 FQNEAQ (reference sequence). CDR3 length equals 14 residues. V was trimmed by 10 bases and J by 0 bases, leaving 13 bases between them. The CDR3 sequence: CATGRADSNQPQHF. In DNA, the CDR3 is TGTGCCACCGGGAGGGCGGATAGCAATCAGCCCCAGCATTTT.

This clone was detected only a few times. The chain has TRBV4-1 and TRBJ1-1; a possible D gene is TRBD1 (6 bases). The CDR3 sequence is 14 residues long. The ends were cut back, 0 bases at V and 11 bases at J, with 16 bases in the middle. Germline values: CDR1 MGHRA, CDR2 YSYEKL. The CDR3 spells CASSQDGNVRGAFF. CDR3 coding DNA: TGCGCCAGCAGCCAAGATGGTAACGTCAGGGGTGCTTTCTTT.

This sequence joins TRBV2 and TRBJ2-1, with D possibly TRBD1 on 6 matching bases. The CDR3 covers 14 residues. The V gene's germline CDR1 is SNHLY and CDR2 FYNNEI. With 9 bases removed from V and 2 bases from J, the gap between germline ends came to 14 bases. The CDR3 region is CASRFAGAYNEQFF. CDR3 nucleotides: TGTGCCAGTCGATTTGCAGGGGCCTACAATGAGCAGTTCTTC.

J is TRBJ2-1 and V is TRBV5-6; D gene unclear. The CDR3 spans 15 residues. Germline lookup yields CDR1 SGHDT and CDR2 YYEEEE. V was clipped by 0 bases and J by 4 bases, with 11 bases between them. Here the CDR3 DNA reads TGTGCCAGCAGCTTGGACAGTGGCCCTTACAATGAGCAGTTCTTC. This encodes CASSLDSGPYNEQFF.

The V and J genes are TRBV4-1 and TRBJ1-1, with D tentatively TRBD1 (6 bases). The germline CDR1 and CDR2 sequences are MGHRA and YSYEKL. The CDR3 sequence is 15 residues long. Trimming pared 3 bases from V and 0 bases from J, leaving 11 bases between. The CDR3 spells CASSHMTGLNTEAFF. CDR3 sequence (DNA): TGCGCCAGCAGCCATATGACAGGCCTGAACACTGAAGCTTTCTTT.

CDR3 nucleotides: TGTGCCAGCAGCCCGGACAGGGGCGCCCACGAGCAGTACTTC. Residues: CASSPDRGAHEQYF. The V gene is TRBV5-8, the J gene TRBJ2-7; 9 positions match TRBD1. V shed 4 bases and J 5 bases; nucleotides not matched to a gene: 7. The CDR3 totals 14 residues. The V gene's germline CDR1 is SGHTS and CDR2 YDEGEE.

The genes are TRBV11-1 and TRBJ2-1; 8 bases match TRBD1. With V trimmed by 2 bases and J by 8 bases, 2 bases remained unmatched. This CDR3 is 13 amino acids long. The germline V gene encodes CDR1 SGHAT and CDR2 FQDESV (reference sequence). The CDR3 protein is CASSLLTGDEQFF. Written as DNA, the CDR3 is TGTGCCAGCAGCTTATTGACAGGGGATGAGCAGTTCTTC. The entire variable domain, with the rest obtained from reference TRBV11-1 and TRBJ2-1, is as follows: EAEVAQSPRYKITEKSQAVAFWCDPISGHATLYWYRQILGQGPELLVQFQDESVVDDSQLPKDRFSAERLKGVDSTLKIQPAELGDSAMYLCASSLLTGDEQFFGPGTRLTVL.

The CDR3 nucleotides are TGTGCCAGCAGTTCGGGTACGAATCAGCCCCAGCATTTT. Its protein product is CASSSGTNQPQHF. This rearrangement joins TRBV28 to TRBJ1-5; D not resolved. V lost 4 bases, J lost 4 bases, and 8 bases lay in between. Looked up from germline, CDR1 is MDHEN and CDR2 is SYDVKM. The length of the CDR3 is 13 residues.

This clone has a count of ten or more. The chain couples TRBV7-9 to TRBJ2-3; D is uncertain. The CDR3 is 15 amino acids. Germline V gives CDR1 SEHNR, CDR2 FQNEAQ (reference sequence). V lost 5 bases and J 3 bases, leaving 15 bases between the germline ends. The CDR3 region is CASSHWARPTDTQYF. The CDR3 bases are TGTGCCAGCAGCCATTGGGCCCGGCCGACAGATACGCAGTATTTT.

The chain is built from TRBV7-3 and TRBJ2-2, with TRBD1 identical over 8 bases. CDR3 size: 15 residues. Germline CDR1 SGHTA, CDR2 FQGTGA. The junction had 5 bases not matched to a gene; V was cut back by 2 bases and J by 6 bases. CDR3 sequence: CASSLRQGWPGELFF. The DNA of the CDR3 is TGTGCCAGCAGCTTACGACAGGGGTGGCCCGGGGAGCTGTTTTTT.

The chain links TRBV7-2 to TRBJ2-7, with a weak D call TRBD1 (6 bases). Trimming pared 2 bases from V and 7 bases from J, leaving 9 bases between. This CDR3 spans 12 amino acids. CDR1 is SGHTA and CDR2 is FQGNSA in the germline V gene. This chain's CDR3 is CASSLMRGEQYF. CDR3 nucleotides: TGTGCCAGCAGCTTAATGAGGGGGGAGCAGTACTTC.

V and J are TRBV7-8 and TRBJ1-2; the D gene is possibly TRBD1 (6 bases). V lost 7 bases, J lost 8 bases, and 14 bases lay in between. The CDR3 loop spans 12 amino acids. The germline V gene has CDR1 SGHVS and CDR2 FQNEAQ. CDR3 bases: TGTGCCAGCACCCTGGGACACCAGGGCTACACCTTC. It codes for CASTLGHQGYTF.

The V gene is TRBV7-2, the J gene TRBJ1-1; 7 bases are shared with TRBD1. The V and J ends lost 5 bases and 8 bases, in that order; junction bases with no gene match: 2. The CDR3 is made up of 11 amino acids. The germline V gene has CDR1 SGHTA and CDR2 FQGNSA. The CDR3 loop is CASSLDREAFF. The CDR3 DNA follows: TGTGCCAGCAGCCTGGACAGGGAAGCTTTCTTT.

J is TRBJ1-1 and V is TRBV4-2; possibly TRBD1 for D (5 bases). The germline CDR1 and CDR2 sequences are LGHNA and YNFKEQ. The CDR3 totals 16 residues. Between the trimmed V and J ends, which lost 0 bases and 5 bases, there was a span of 16 bases. The chain's CDR3 is CASSQELQGGVTEAFF. The DNA of the CDR3 is TGTGCCAGCAGCCAAGAGCTTCAGGGAGGGGTTACTGAAGCTTTCTTT.

In this sample, this clone turned up a few times. The CDR3 DNA is TGCGCCAGCAGCCCAGGACAGAACACTGAAGCTTTCTTT. Its translation is CASSPGQNTEAFF. The chain couples TRBV4-3 to TRBJ1-1, with D tentatively TRBD1 (5 bases). This CDR3 is built from 13 residues. The V end was cut by 4 bases, the J end by 1 base, with 7 bases between. Germline V gene data show CDR1 as LGHNA and CDR2 as YSLEER.

The table lists this clone with a few counts. The rearrangement joins TRBV7-2 to TRBJ2-7; no clear D. V gave up 5 bases and J gave up 3 bases, with 5 bases separating them. The length of the CDR3 is 11 residues. Germline CDR1 is SGHTA and CDR2 is FQGNSA. CDR3 loop: CASSPHYEQYF. CDR3 nucleotide sequence: TGTGCCAGCAGCCCCCACTACGAGCAGTACTTC.

The chain couples TRBV6-5 to TRBJ1-1, with D unclear. Looked up from germline, CDR1 is MNHEY and CDR2 is SVGAGI. Trimming took off 0 bases at V and 1 base at J, with 9 bases between the two ends. The CDR3 runs to 15 residues. CDR3 in amino acids: CASSYSIAGNTEAFF. The DNA of the CDR3 is TGTGCCAGCAGTTACTCGATAGCGGGGAACACTGAAGCTTTCTTT.

The table lists this clone with a count of one. This chain connects TRBV4-1 to TRBJ2-7; D possibly corresponds to TRBD1 (5 bases). The V end lost 5 bases, the J end lost 3 bases, and 11 bases lay between the germline ends. Germline V lookup: CDR1 MGHRA, CDR2 YSYEKL. The CDR3 sequence is 13 residues long. CDR3 protein: CASSRGPDYEQYF. Here the CDR3 DNA reads TGCGCCAGCAGCAGGGGCCCGGACTACGAGCAGTACTTC.

The chain is built from TRBV6-1 and TRBJ2-3; possible D gene TRBD1, 6 bases. Trimming removed 3 bases at V and 3 bases at J, with 10 bases between. The CDR3 runs 14 residues. Looked up from germline, CDR1 is MNHNS and CDR2 is SASEGT. The CDR3 DNA reads as TGTGCCAGCAGTGATGAAGGGGGTACAGATACGCAGTATTTT. It specifies CASSDEGGTDTQYF.

J is TRBJ2-3 and V is TRBV27, with D possibly matching TRBD2 (6 bases). This CDR3 has 13 amino acids. Trimming took 5 bases from V and 6 from J, leaving 12 bases between them. Germline V gene sequence: CDR1 MNHEY, CDR2 SMNVEV (reference sequence). The CDR3 here is CASSMSRGDTQYF. CDR3 DNA: TGTGCCAGCAGTATGTCACGGGGGGATACGCAGTATTTT.

This rearrangement joins TRBV9 to TRBJ2-6; possible D gene TRBD1, 6 bases. The CDR3 is 16 residues long. V gave up 7 bases and J gave up 1 base, with 15 bases separating them. CDR1 is SGDLS, CDR2 YYNGEE, per germline. The CDR3 here is CASAVRRGSGANVLTF. The CDR3 region has the DNA TGTGCCAGCGCCGTCAGAAGGGGGTCTGGGGCCAACGTCCTGACTTTC.